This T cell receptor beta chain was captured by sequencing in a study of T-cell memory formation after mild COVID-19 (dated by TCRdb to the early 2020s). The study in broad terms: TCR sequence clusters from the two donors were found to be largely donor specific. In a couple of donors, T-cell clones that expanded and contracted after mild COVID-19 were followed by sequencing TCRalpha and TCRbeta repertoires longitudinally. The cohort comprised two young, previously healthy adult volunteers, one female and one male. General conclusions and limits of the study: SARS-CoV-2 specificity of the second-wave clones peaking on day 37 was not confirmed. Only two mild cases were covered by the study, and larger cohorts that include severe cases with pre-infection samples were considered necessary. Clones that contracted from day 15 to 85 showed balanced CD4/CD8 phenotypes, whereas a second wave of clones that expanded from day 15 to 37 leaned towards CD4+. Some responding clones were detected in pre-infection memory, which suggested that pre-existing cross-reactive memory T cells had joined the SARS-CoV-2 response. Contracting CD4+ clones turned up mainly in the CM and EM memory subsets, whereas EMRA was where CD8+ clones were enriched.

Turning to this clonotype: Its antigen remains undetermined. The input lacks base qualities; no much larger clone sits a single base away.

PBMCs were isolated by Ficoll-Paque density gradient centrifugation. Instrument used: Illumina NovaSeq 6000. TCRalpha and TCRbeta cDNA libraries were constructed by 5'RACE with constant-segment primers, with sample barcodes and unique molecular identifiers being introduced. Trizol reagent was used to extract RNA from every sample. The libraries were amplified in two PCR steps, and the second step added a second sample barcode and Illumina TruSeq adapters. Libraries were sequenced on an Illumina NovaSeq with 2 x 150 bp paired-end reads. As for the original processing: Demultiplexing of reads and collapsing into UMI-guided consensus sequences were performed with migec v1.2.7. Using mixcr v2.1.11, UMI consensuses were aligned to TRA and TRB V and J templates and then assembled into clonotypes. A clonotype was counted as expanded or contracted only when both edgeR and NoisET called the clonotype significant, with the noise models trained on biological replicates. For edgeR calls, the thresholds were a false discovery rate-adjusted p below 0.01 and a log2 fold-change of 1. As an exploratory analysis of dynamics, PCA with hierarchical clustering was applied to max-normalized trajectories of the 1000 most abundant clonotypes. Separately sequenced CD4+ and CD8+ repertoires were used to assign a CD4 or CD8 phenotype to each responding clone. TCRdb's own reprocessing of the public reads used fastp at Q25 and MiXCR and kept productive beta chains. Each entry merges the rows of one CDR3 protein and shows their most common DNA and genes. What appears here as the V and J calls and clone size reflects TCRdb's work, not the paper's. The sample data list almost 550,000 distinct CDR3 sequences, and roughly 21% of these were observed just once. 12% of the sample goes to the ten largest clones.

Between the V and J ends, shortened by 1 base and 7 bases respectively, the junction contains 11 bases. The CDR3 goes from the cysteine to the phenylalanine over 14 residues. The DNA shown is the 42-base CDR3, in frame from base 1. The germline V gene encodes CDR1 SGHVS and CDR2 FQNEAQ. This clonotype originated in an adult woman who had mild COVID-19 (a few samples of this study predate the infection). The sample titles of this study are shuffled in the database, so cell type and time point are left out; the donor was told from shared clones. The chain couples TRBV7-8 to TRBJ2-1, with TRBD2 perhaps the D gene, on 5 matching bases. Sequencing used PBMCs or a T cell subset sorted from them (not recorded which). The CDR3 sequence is CASSLEGGPNEQFF. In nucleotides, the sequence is TGTGCCAGCAGCTTAGAAGGCGGGCCTAATGAGCAGTTCTTC. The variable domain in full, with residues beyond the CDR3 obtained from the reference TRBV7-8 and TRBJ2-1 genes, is GAGVSQSPRYKVAKRGQDVALRCDPISGHVSLFWYQQALGQGPEFLTYFQNEAQLDKSGLPSDRFFAERPEGSVSTLKIQRTQQEDSAVYLCASSLEGGPNEQFFGPGTRLTVL.